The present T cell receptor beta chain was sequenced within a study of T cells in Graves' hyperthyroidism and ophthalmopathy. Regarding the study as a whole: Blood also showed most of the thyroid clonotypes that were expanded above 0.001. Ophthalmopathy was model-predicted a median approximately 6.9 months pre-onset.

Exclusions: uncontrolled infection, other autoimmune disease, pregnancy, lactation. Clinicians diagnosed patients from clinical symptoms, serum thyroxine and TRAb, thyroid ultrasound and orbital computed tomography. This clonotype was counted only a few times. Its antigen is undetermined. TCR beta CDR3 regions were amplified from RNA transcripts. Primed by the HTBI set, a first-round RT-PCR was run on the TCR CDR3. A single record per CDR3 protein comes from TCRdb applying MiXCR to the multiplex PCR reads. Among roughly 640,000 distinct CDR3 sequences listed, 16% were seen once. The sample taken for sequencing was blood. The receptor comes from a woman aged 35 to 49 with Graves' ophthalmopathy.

DNA of the CDR3: TGCGCCAGCAGCGCAACCGGGACTAGCGCCAATGAGCAGTTCTTC. Encoded protein: CASSATGTSANEQFF. The V call is TRBV4-1, the J call TRBJ2-1, with TRBD2 matching over 10 bases. V lost 5 bases and J lost 6; bases outside the gene matches: 7. CDR1 is MGHRA, CDR2 YSYEKL, per germline. The CDR3 extends over 15 amino acids.